These T cell receptor beta chains were read from a single sample in a study of graft-versus-host responses after intestinal transplantation. Their cognate antigens are unknown. Clones were read by immunoSEQ multiplex PCR, and TCRdb kept only the in-frame ones, dropping some. The data show tens of thousands of clones, roughly four fifths seen once. The material sequenced was unstimulated CD8+ T cells sorted from spleen or lymph node cells, taken before intestinal transplant. These receptors all stem from a human donor who received an intestinal transplant. CDR3s include the opening cysteine and the closing phenylalanine or tryptophan. The D gene is left open where the match is weak. Only some rows state a clone size, as once, few, many or a class for expanded clones.

>TRBJ2-1|-|-|TRBV27
TGTGCCAGCAGTCCCATGCCGGGCCTAGCCGTCCCCTACAATGAGCAGTTCTTC
CASSPMPGLAVPYNEQFF
>TRBJ2-7|-|few|TRBV27
TGTGCCAGCAGTTTTTTAGGGGGTCCCTACGAGCAGTACTTC
CASSFLGGPYEQYF
>TRBJ2-7|-|-|TRBV4-1
TGCGCCAGCAGCCAAGAAATCGAGGGAGGGGGTTACGAGCAGTACTTC
CASSQEIEGGGYEQYF
>TRBJ2-7|-|-|TRBV11-2
TGTGCCAGCAGCTTAGGACAGGTATACGAGCAGTACTTC
CASSLGQVYEQYF
>TRBJ1-1|TRBD1|-|TRBV13
TGTGCCAGCAGCTGGGACAGGTCACTTGACACTGAAGCTTTCTTT
CASSWDRSLDTEAFF
>TRBJ2-3|-|-|TRBV6-5
TGTGCCAGCAGTTACGACCTCACAGATACGCAGTATTTT
CASSYDLTDTQYF
>TRBJ1-2|TRBD1|once|TRBV5-6
TGTGCCAGCAGCTTTCCCGGGACAGTTTCCAACTATGGCTACACCTTC
CASSFPGTVSNYGYTF
>TRBJ2-7|-|-|TRBV23-1
TGCGCCAGCACTCAACGCCGGGACTACGAGCAGTACTTC
CASTQRRDYEQYF
>TRBJ2-3|-|once|TRBV30
TGTGCCTGGAGTGTGTCCAGCGCAGATACGCAGTATTTT
CAWSVSSADTQYF
>TRBJ2-7|-|-|TRBV4-1
TGCGCCAGCAGCCAAGCGGCGGCGACAGTCTACGAGCAGTACTTC
CASSQAAATVYEQYF
>TRBJ2-1|TRBD1|-|TRBV28
TGTGCCAGCAGTTTCGACAGGGGGCCCTACAATGAGCAGTTCTTC
CASSFDRGPYNEQFF
>TRBJ2-2|-|few|TRBV15
TGTGCCACCAGCAGACGAGGAGCTGGCGGGGAGCTGTTTTTT
CATSRRGAGGELFF
>TRBJ1-4|TRBD1|-|TRBV27
TGTGCCAGCAGTAAACAGGGGTATAATGAAAAACTGTTTTTT
CASSKQGYNEKLFF
>TRBJ1-1|-|medium-sized|TRBV4-1
TGCGCCAGCAGCCAAGGTACATACGCCACTGAAGCTTTCTTT
CASSQGTYATEAFF
>TRBJ2-1|-|-|TRBV21-1
TGTGCCAGCAGCTGGCGGCTAGCTACACATTCCGACAATGAGCAGTTCTTC
CASSWRLATHSDNEQFF
>TRBJ2-2|-|-|TRBV28
TGTGCCAGCAGTCTGACTAGTTTAGTCACCGGGGAGCTGTTTTTT
CASSLTSLVTGELFF
>TRBJ1-1|-|-|TRBV6-5
TGTGCCAGCAGTTACGTGGCATCCTGGAGGGAAGCTTTCTTT
CASSYVASWREAFF
>TRBJ1-5|-|-|TRBV7-4
TGTGCCAGCAGCCTCAGGAAGAGGGACGGGAGCAATCAGCCCCAGCATTTT
CASSLRKRDGSNQPQHF
>TRBJ2-1|-|-|TRBV10-1
TGCGCCAGCAGTGAGTCCCCGACAGATGAGCAGTTCTTC
CASSESPTDEQFF
>TRBJ2-1|-|-|TRBV9
TGTGCCAGCAGCGTAGCCCCCGGCTGGGAGAGCTCCTACAATGAGCAGTTCTTC
CASSVAPGWESSYNEQFF
>TRBJ2-3|-|-|TRBV28
TGTGCCAGCAGTCCAGAGCGAGATACGCAGTATTTT
CASSPERDTQYF
>TRBJ1-5|-|-|TRBV4-1
TGCGCCAGCAGCTACCGGGACAACTATAGCAATCAGCCCCAGCATTTT
CASSYRDNYSNQPQHF
>TRBJ1-2|TRBD1|-|TRBV6-6
TGTGCCAGCAGTTCCGGACAGGGGTATAACTATGGCTACACCTTC
CASSSGQGYNYGYTF
>TRBJ1-2|-|-|TRBV5-1
TGCGCCAGCAGCTTGGTTCGGGATTGGGGAGCTAACTATGGCTACACCTTC
CASSLVRDWGANYGYTF
>TRBJ2-5|-|-|TRBV9
TGTGCCAGCAGCGTCAGGGGCCGAGAGACCCAGTACTTC
CASSVRGRETQYF
>TRBJ2-2|-|once|TRBV6-5
TGTGCCAGCAGTATATCCGCCCCGGGAACCGGGGAGCTGTTTTTT
CASSISAPGTGELFF
>TRBJ2-3|-|-|TRBV4-1
TGCGCCAGCAGTAGGGTATCTAGCACAGATACGCAGTATTTT
CASSRVSSTDTQYF
>TRBJ1-2|-|-|TRBV5-6
TGTGCCAGCAGCTTGGTTCGGCAGAAGGATGGCTACACCTTC
CASSLVRQKDGYTF
>TRBJ2-3|TRBD2|once|TRBV11-2
TGTGCCAGCAGCTTAGCTGTAGCGGGGAGAGCCTCTTCCACAGATACGCAGTATTTT
CASSLAVAGRASSTDTQYF
>TRBJ2-6|TRBD1|-|TRBV4-2
TGTGCCAGCAGCTTTCGGACAGGGCTCTCTGGGGCCAACGTCCTGACTTTC
CASSFRTGLSGANVLTF
>TRBJ2-3|-|-|TRBV4-1
TGCGCCAGCAGCCAAGATGAAGACAGCCCCTCAGATACGCAGTATTTT
CASSQDEDSPSDTQYF
>TRBJ1-4|-|-|TRBV29-1
TGCAGCGTTGAACAGCCTGATGAAAAACTGTTTTTT
CSVEQPDEKLFF
>TRBJ2-3|-|-|TRBV2
TGTGCCAGCAGTGCGATGTCCAGGGTCAATACGCAGTATTTT
CASSAMSRVNTQYF
>TRBJ2-7|-|-|TRBV5-6
TGTGCCAGCAGCTTGGCAGGGACCGCTTCCGAGCAGTACTTC
CASSLAGTASEQYF
>TRBJ2-5|-|-|TRBV2
TGTGCCAGCGCGGCAGCGAAAGAGACCCAGTACTTC
CASAAAKETQYF
>TRBJ2-7|TRBD1|-|TRBV6-5
TGTGCCAGCAGTTATGGGGGGGACAGGGGGTGGGACGAGCAGTACTTC
CASSYGGDRGWDEQYF
>TRBJ2-7|-|-|TRBV6-5
TGTGCCAGCAGTGATGTGGGCACCTCTTTGGAGCAGTACTTC
CASSDVGTSLEQYF
>TRBJ2-5|TRBD2|once|TRBV9
TGTGCCAGCAGCGCCAGCGGGAGGGGGAAGACCCAGTACTTC
CASSASGRGKTQYF
>TRBJ2-3|-|-|TRBV7-3
TGTGCCAGCAGCCTAGGGTTCACAGATACGCAGTATTTT
CASSLGFTDTQYF
>TRBJ2-5|-|-|TRBV9
TGTGCCAGCAGCTACGACGGACTCCAAGAGACCCAGTACTTC
CASSYDGLQETQYF
>TRBJ2-7|-|-|TRBV27
TGTGCCAGCAACGTAGGAGGGGACGCCTACGAGCAGTACTTC
CASNVGGDAYEQYF
>TRBJ2-7|TRBD2|-|TRBV2
TGTGCCAGCAGTGAAGCTAGCGGGGGTTCCTTGGGCTACGAGCAGTACTTC
CASSEASGGSLGYEQYF
>TRBJ2-3|TRBD2|-|TRBV9
TGTGCCAGCAGCGTAGCGGGACTAGTCACAGATACGCAGTATTTT
CASSVAGLVTDTQYF
>TRBJ2-7|TRBD1|-|TRBV10-3
TGTGCCATCAAGGACAGGGTTTCCTACGAGCAGTACTTC
CAIKDRVSYEQYF
>TRBJ2-7|TRBD1|-|TRBV7-9
TGTGCCAGCAGCTCCTCTAGGACAGGGCCCTACGAGCAGTACTTC
CASSSSRTGPYEQYF